What follows is one T cell receptor beta chain and its context. The antigen this receptor binds is unknown. The sample holds no much larger clone one base away, and base qualities are not on file. Explained via the paper, the time point label denotes: baseline before first vaccination. Per the publication, the treatment or condition label means: meningococcal conjugate vaccine given as trial control. The vaccinee samples were drawn from two UK trials, COV001 and COV002, one of which was a single-blind randomized controlled phase 2/3 trial testing AZD1222 (ChAdOx1 nCoV-19) in healthy adults. Trial participant PBMC samples were collected at day 0 and day 28 after the second dose for TCRbeta chain sequencing. The CDR3 regions of human TCRbeta chains were analyzed by immunosequencing. For the original study's pipeline: TCRs in the repertoires were matched against a reference library of SARS-CoV-2-specific TCRs that had been generated with the MIRA antigen-specificity platform. Breadth meant the fraction of unique TCRs that were SARS-CoV-2-associated, whereas depth meant the fraction of total T cells that were SARS-CoV-2-associated. Each spike-specific TCR was assigned to its reactive spike region and to a CD4 or CD8 class using the MIRA data. Log10-transformed breadth and depth values were compared by one-way ANOVA with Sidak's multiple comparisons tests. TCRdb's version of the immuneACCESS table is confined to in-frame rearrangements and falls short of the full clone set. An unresolved V gene accounts for under half of the shortfall where checked; the remainder is of unknown origin. V and J calls plus clone size are reproduced from that table; the DNA served to infer D and trimming. Counted in this sample were about 86,000 clones; roughly 88% of them appeared once. The top ten constitute around a tenth of the sample.

The germline V gene (reference sequence) specifies MNHEY as CDR1 and SMNVEV as CDR2. From its cysteine to its phenylalanine, the CDR3 spans 13 amino acids. This entry keeps only the CDR3 DNA: 39 bases, framed from base 1. V is pared back by 8 bases and J by 5 bases, with 15 bases lying between the germline termini. The data originate from a study of T cell responses to AZD1222 COVID-19 vaccine (dated by TCRdb to the early 2020s). Looking at the study overall: TCR sequencing covered 230 to 250 trial participants: 200 to 210 given two doses of AZD1222 and approximately 26 given two doses of MenACWY control vaccine. Trial participants were enrolled by age into 18-55, 56-69 and 70-plus year subgroups, with approximately 150, 28 and 58 TCR-sequenced participants respectively.

Study-wide conclusions, independent of this receptor: Conclusions about previously exposed vaccinees are limited, since just five to seven AZD1222 recipients were seropositive for SARS-CoV-2 at baseline. Spike-specific TCR breadth and depth rose significantly after two AZD1222 doses compared with day 0 and with MenACWY recipients. Nearly half of unique spike-specific TCRs reportedly recognized epitopes outside regions mutated in the B.1.351 and B.1.1.7 variants. Vaccine-associated CD4 TCRs spanned the whole spike protein, with dominant responses in regions 160-218 and 743-854. Because no day 14 peak-response samples were available, the repertoires could be characterized only after the peak T cell response. In the small 56-69-year group, the increase in depth fell short of significance, most likely because of low power. Participants were mostly white British, with more females than males. The authors suggested clonal diversity may have been underestimated.

The clonotype comes from an adult in good health. The chain joins TRBV27 to TRBJ1-1; TRBD1 is a weak D gene call, 6 bases matching. The sample in question was peripheral blood, obtained on day 0 of MenACWY control vaccination. The nucleotide sequence reads TGTGCCAGCCAAAGGAGAGGGGGGACTGAAGCTTTCTTT. The encoded protein is CASQRRGGTEAFF.